The 3 T cell receptor beta chains below were found in one sample sequenced in a study of control samples from healthy donors and cancer patients. The table came from immunoSEQ multiplex PCR; TCRdb's copy has only in-frame clones and leaves some out. This table has around 71,000 clones, around 87% appearing once. Material: PBMCs. Receptors originate from a woman aged 45-65 years with head and neck cancer.

About this clone itself: The same CDR3 can be traced to other DNA sequences in this sample. The chain employs TRBV6-5 and TRBJ1-2, with 7 nucleotides matching TRBD1. The CDR3 has 13 amino acids. Trimming at V came to 5 bases and at J to 2 bases, leaving 2 bases not matched to a gene. Germline CDR1 and CDR2: MNHEY and SVGAGI. The chain's CDR3 is CASSQTGNYGYTF. The CDR3 nucleotides read TGTGCCAGCAGTCAGACAGGGAACTATGGCTACACCTTC.

The gene calls are TRBV5-1 and TRBJ2-4; D gene unclear. Trimming took 5 bases from V and 6 from J, leaving 6 bases between them. Per the germline V gene, CDR1 is SGHRS and CDR2 is YFSETQ. CDR3 length: 11 amino acids. CDR3 in amino acids: CASSTGNIQYF. The CDR3 DNA is TGCGCCAGCAGTACCGGAAACATTCAGTACTTC.

This chain connects TRBV5-4 to TRBJ2-3; D may match TRBD1 or TRBD2 (5 bases each). V was cut by 0 bases and J by 1 base, with 9 bases left in between. Germline values: CDR1 SGHNT, CDR2 YYREEE (reference sequence). The CDR3 runs 15 residues. CDR3 in amino acids: CASSLERGGTDTQYF. DNA of the CDR3: TGTGCCAGCAGCTTGGAGAGGGGAGGCACAGATACGCAGTATTTT.